Each of the 28 T cell receptor beta chains below was sequenced from the same sample in a study of cytomegalovirus exposure and HLA in healthy donors. The PCR employed 60 Vbeta primers together with 13 Jbeta primers. Repertoires were generated with immunoSEQ multiplex PCR, while TCRdb's copy carries only in-frame clones and drops some. Of 140,000 to 150,000 clones listed, less than 90% are singletons. Sequencing input: PBMCs. The receptors come from a boy younger than 10 in good health and CMV-seronegative.

The chain combines TRBV5-1 with TRBJ2-7; 10 nucleotides align to TRBD1. Germline CDR1 and CDR2: SGHRS and YFSETQ. V gave up 6 bases and J gave up 6 bases; unmatched junction bases: 12. CDR3 length equals 15 residues. Here the CDR3 DNA reads TGCGCCAGCAAAGGTGCCGGGACAGGGGAGTTCGAGCAGTACTTC. It translates to CASKGAGTGEFEQYF.

V gene TRBV6-5 combines with J gene TRBJ1-4; D is uncertain. Germline assignment: CDR1 MNHEY and CDR2 SVGAGI. The V end lost 3 bases, the J end lost 4 bases, and 9 bases lay between the germline ends. The length of the CDR3 is 14 residues. This CDR3 reads CASSYLGVNEKLFF. DNA for the CDR3: TGTGCCAGCAGTTATTTGGGAGTTAATGAAAAACTGTTTTTT.

This rearrangement joins TRBV6-5 to TRBJ2-7, with 7 bases lining up with TRBD2. This CDR3 contains 14 residues. Germline V gene lookup returns CDR1 MNHEY and CDR2 SVGAGI. The ends lost 6 bases at V and 7 bases at J; junction bases unmatched: 12. This CDR3 is CASSHREAGWEQYF. CDR3 DNA sequence: TGTGCCAGCAGCCACCGGGAGGCAGGTTGGGAGCAGTACTTC.

This chain joins TRBV11-2 and TRBJ2-2; tentative D call: TRBD2 (6 bases). Germline CDR1 SGHAT, CDR2 FQNNGV. This CDR3 is 16 amino acids long. With 2 bases removed from V and 0 bases from J, the gap between germline ends came to 10 bases. DNA of the CDR3: TGTGCCAGCAGCTTATCCGGGGGAACGAACACCGGGGAGCTGTTTTTT. Translating gives CASSLSGGTNTGELFF.

This sequence joins TRBV4-1 and TRBJ1-5, with D hard to call. Germline values: CDR1 MGHRA, CDR2 YSYEKL. The CDR3 runs 16 residues. The V end was cut by 0 bases, the J end by 3 bases, with 12 bases between. The CDR3 coding sequence is TGCGCCAGCAGCCAAGACTGGTGGCAGGACAATCAGCCCCAGCATTTT. This gives the protein CASSQDWWQDNQPQHF.

The V gene is TRBV28, the J gene TRBJ1-1; no clear D gene. Germline assignment: CDR1 MDHEN and CDR2 SYDVKM. Trimming left V 3 bases short and J 5 bases short, with 10 bases between. The length of the CDR3 is 13 residues. Written as DNA, the CDR3 is TGTGCCAGCAGTTTTGGTTCGCGGACTGAAGCTTTCTTT. Protein: CASSFGSRTEAFF.

The gene calls are TRBV4-1 and TRBJ1-4; TRBD1 matches at 9 bases. This CDR3 is built from 17 residues. Looked up from germline, CDR1 is MGHRA and CDR2 is YSYEKL. V lost 4 bases and J lost 7; bases outside the gene matches: 13. CDR3 sequence reads: CASSPGGRDRVGEKLFF. The CDR3 DNA reads as TGCGCCAGCAGCCCAGGGGGCCGGGACAGGGTGGGTGAAAAACTGTTTTTT.

The rearrangement links TRBV19 to TRBJ1-5, with D unresolved. Germline assignment: CDR1 LNHDA and CDR2 SQIVND (reference sequence). CDR3 length: 11 residues. V lost 5 bases and J lost 7, with 6 bases in between. DNA of the CDR3: TGTGCCAGTAGTTCGCGACAGCCCCAGCATTTT. It codes for CASSSRQPQHF.

This chain connects TRBV27 to TRBJ1-4; 7 positions agree with TRBD1. This CDR3 is built from 11 residues. V trimming: 11 bases; J trimming: 7 bases; junction bases outside the gene matches: 4. Per germline, CDR1 MNHEY and CDR2 SMNVEV (reference sequence). The CDR3, as DNA: TGTGCCCCCAAGGGGGCTGAAAAACTGTTTTTT. This sequence encodes CAPKGAEKLFF.

V usage is TRBV4-1 and J usage is TRBJ2-5, with 13 bases lining up with TRBD2. The germline CDR1 and CDR2 sequences are MGHRA and YSYEKL. The CDR3 extends over 17 amino acids. V was pared by 4 bases and J by 5 bases, with 10 bases of the junction left unmatched. The CDR3 here is CASSRIRTSGGPETQYF. DNA for the CDR3: TGCGCCAGCAGCCGCATAAGGACTAGCGGGGGACCGGAGACCCAGTACTTC.

The chain has TRBV4-3 and TRBJ2-1; TRBD2 agrees at 12 bases. V was pared by 0 bases and J by 7 bases, with 7 bases of the junction left unmatched. The CDR3 totals 17 residues. Germline values: CDR1 LGHNA, CDR2 YSLEER. CDR3 region: CASSQDQTSGSGNEQFF. The CDR3 DNA sequence: TGCGCCAGCAGCCAAGATCAGACTAGCGGGAGTGGTAATGAGCAGTTCTTC.

V and J are TRBV19 and TRBJ2-7; D possibly corresponds to TRBD2 (6 bases). Germline CDR1 and CDR2: LNHDA and SQIVND (reference sequence). Between the trimmed V and J ends, which lost 6 bases and 2 bases, there was a span of 14 bases. This CDR3 has 14 residues. CDR3 bases: TGTGCCAGTAGCCGCGGGACTGAGACCTACGAGCAGTACTTC. Its translation: CASSRGTETYEQYF.

V gene TRBV21-1 combines with J gene TRBJ2-7; the table's TRBD2 call for D was not verified on the DNA. TRBV21-1 is a pseudogene. The CDR3 totals 14 residues. In DNA form, the CDR3 reads TGTGCCAGCAGCAGGGCGGGGGTCTCCTACGAGCAGTACTTC. Translation gives CASSRAGVSYEQYF.

The genes are TRBV5-1 and TRBJ2-7; 7 bases are shared with TRBD2. CDR1 and CDR2 (germline): SGHRS, YFSETQ. The CDR3 extends over 20 amino acids. V dropped 0 bases and J dropped 9; count of bases not matched to a gene: 27. CDR3 sequence (DNA): TGCGCCAGCAGCTTGGATCGGGGGTTACCGCGGAGGACTAGGACGGAGGGGCAGTACTTC. This sequence encodes CASSLDRGLPRRTRTEGQYF.

The chain employs TRBV7-2 and TRBJ1-2; tentative D call: TRBD1 (6 bases). CDR1 is SGHTA and CDR2 is FQGNSA in the germline V gene. The CDR3 spans 13 residues. V was shortened by 1 base and J by 7 bases, with 10 bases between the two germline ends. The CDR3 spells CASSLGAGVGYTF. CDR3 DNA sequence: TGTGCCAGCAGCTTAGGCGCAGGGGTTGGCTACACCTTC.

The J gene is TRBJ1-1, the V gene TRBV5-1; D is unclear. V shed 4 bases and J shed 2 bases, with 15 bases lying between them. The CDR3 consists of 15 residues. Germline values: CDR1 SGHRS, CDR2 YFSETQ. CDR3 in amino acids: CASSDGARLNTEAFF. CDR3 sequence (DNA): TGCGCCAGCAGCGATGGAGCAAGGCTTAACACTGAAGCTTTCTTT. The whole variable domain, remainder taken from reference TRBV5-1 and TRBJ1-1, is KAGVTQTPRYLIKTRGQQVTLSCSPISGHRSVSWYQQTPGQGLQFLFEYFSETQRNKGNFPGRFSGRQFSNSRSEMNVSTLELGDSALYLCASSDGARLNTEAFFGQGTRLTVV.

This chain connects TRBV28 to TRBJ1-5; 10 bases are shared with TRBD1. The CDR3 covers 18 residues. Germline V lookup: CDR1 MDHEN, CDR2 SYDVKM. V dropped 7 bases and J dropped 0; count of bases not matched to a gene: 12. The CDR3 DNA reads as TGTGCCAGCACGAAAATAAGAGGGACAGGGGCTAGCAATCAGCCCCAGCATTTT. Protein: CASTKIRGTGASNQPQHF.

The chain combines TRBV10-1 with TRBJ2-7; D gene ambiguous. The CDR3 spans 12 residues. The V end was cut by 8 bases, the J end by 5 bases, with 13 bases between. Germline CDR1 is WNHNN and CDR2 is SYGVQD (reference sequence). The CDR3 DNA follows: TGCGCCAGCCGCGGTACCTTTGACGAGCAGTACTTC. As protein: CASRGTFDEQYF.

This clone came up once. The V gene is TRBV12-5, the J gene TRBJ1-5; weak D call: TRBD1 (5 bases). Germline V gene lookup returns CDR1 LGHNT and CDR2 FRNRAP. The CDR3 runs 17 residues. Trimming shortened V by 0 bases and J by 1 base, and 13 bases separated the two germline ends. CDR3 DNA: TGTGCTAGTGGTTTGGTAATTACGGGGGGAAGCAATCAGCCCCAGCATTTT. It yields the protein CASGLVITGGSNQPQHF.

The J gene is TRBJ1-4, the V gene TRBV6-5; 7 bases are shared with TRBD1. CDR1 is MNHEY, CDR2 SVGAGI, per germline. The CDR3 sequence is 13 residues long. The junction had 1 base not matched to a gene; V was cut back by 2 bases and J by 7 bases. The CDR3 here is CASSYRDSEKLFF. The CDR3 DNA is TGTGCCAGCAGTTACAGGGACAGTGAAAAACTGTTTTTT.

V is TRBV4-2 and J is TRBJ2-3; 11 bases agree with TRBD1. V trimming: 3 bases; J trimming: 3 bases; junction bases outside the gene matches: 5. The CDR3 is made up of 16 amino acids. CDR1 LGHNA and CDR2 YNFKEQ come from the germline V gene. CDR3 in DNA: TGTGCCAGCAGCCAGATGGGACAGGGGGGGACAGATACGCAGTATTTT. It specifies CASSQMGQGGTDTQYF.

The chain combines TRBV5-5 with TRBJ1-1, with TRBD1 matching 11 bases. After removal of 4 bases from V and 1 base from J, the junction contained 12 bases not matched to a gene. The CDR3 loop spans 18 amino acids. In germline, CDR1 is SGHKS, CDR2 YYEKEE (reference sequence). The CDR3 here is CASSPGQGVFQGNTEAFF. The DNA for the CDR3 is TGTGCCAGCAGCCCGGGACAGGGGGTCTTTCAGGGGAACACTGAAGCTTTCTTT.

The chain has TRBV7-7 and TRBJ2-2; 7 bases are a match to TRBD2. The CDR3 totals 17 residues. V lost 5 bases to trimming and J lost 9 bases; unmatched junction nucleotides: 18. CDR1 is SSHAT and CDR2 is FNYEAQ in the germline V gene (reference sequence). The CDR3 DNA is TGTGCCAGCAGCCCTCGGTGGGGGGGGGTCGCCGGCCGGGAGCTGTTTTTT. It encodes CASSPRWGGVAGRELFF.

This rearrangement joins TRBV27 to TRBJ2-6; perhaps TRBD2 as D (5 bases). Germline V CDR1 and CDR2: MNHEY, SMNVEV (reference sequence). The CDR3 runs to 18 residues. V dropped 6 bases and J dropped 0 bases, with 18 bases sitting between them. DNA for the CDR3: TGTGCCAGCAGAAGGTTTGAGGGATCTGTCTCTGGGGCCAACGTCCTGACTTTC. Its protein product is CASRRFEGSVSGANVLTF.

As concerns this clone: Compared with germline, one end of the junction differs, possibly owing to a read error. The V gene is TRBV6-4, the J gene TRBJ1-4, with D hard to call. The CDR3 runs 14 residues. CDR1 is MRHNA and CDR2 is SNTAGT in the germline V gene. The CDR3 is CASSDSQASEKLFF. The DNA for the CDR3 is TGTGCCAGCAGCGACTCCCAGGCGTCTGAAAAACTGTTTTTT.

This rearrangement joins TRBV12-5 to TRBJ2-7; D unclear. Between the trimmed V and J ends, which lost 0 bases and 4 bases, there was a span of 4 bases. The CDR3 is 12 amino acids. Germline CDR1 reads LGHNT; CDR2 reads FRNRAP. CDR3 in amino acids: CASGLVSYEQYF. As DNA, the CDR3 is TGTGCTAGTGGTTTGGTGTCTTACGAGCAGTACTTC.

V is TRBV20-1 and J is TRBJ2-7, with no clear D. Per the germline V gene, CDR1 is DFQATT and CDR2 is SNEGSKA (reference sequence). CDR3 length equals 10 residues. The V end lost 6 bases, the J end lost 5 bases, and 8 bases lay between the germline ends. DNA of the CDR3: TGCAGTGCCGGAACTAACGAGCAGTACTTC. Its translation is CSAGTNEQYF.

The chain has TRBV29-1 and TRBJ2-1, with TRBD2 matching 14 bases. V trimming: 3 bases; J trimming: 10 bases; junction bases outside the gene matches: 8. Germline CDR1 and CDR2: SQVTM and ANQGSEA. This CDR3 region has 15 residues. This chain's CDR3 is CSVDRGLAGAREQFF. CDR3 DNA sequence: TGCAGCGTTGATAGGGGACTAGCGGGAGCACGGGAGCAGTTCTTC.